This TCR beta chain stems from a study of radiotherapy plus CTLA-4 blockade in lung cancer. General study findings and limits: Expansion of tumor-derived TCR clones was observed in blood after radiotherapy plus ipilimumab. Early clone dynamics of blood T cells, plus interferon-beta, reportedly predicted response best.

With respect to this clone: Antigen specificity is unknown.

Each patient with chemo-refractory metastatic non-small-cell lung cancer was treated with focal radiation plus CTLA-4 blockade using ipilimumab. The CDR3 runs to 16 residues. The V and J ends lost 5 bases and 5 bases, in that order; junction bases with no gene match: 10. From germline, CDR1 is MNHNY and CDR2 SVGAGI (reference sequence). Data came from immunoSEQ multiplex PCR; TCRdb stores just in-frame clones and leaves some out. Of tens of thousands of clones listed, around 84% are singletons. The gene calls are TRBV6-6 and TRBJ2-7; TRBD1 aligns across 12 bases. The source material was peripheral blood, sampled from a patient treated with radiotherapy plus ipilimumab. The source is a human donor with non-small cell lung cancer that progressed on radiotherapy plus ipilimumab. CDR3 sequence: CASSRNRDRGLHEQYF. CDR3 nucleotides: TGTGCCAGCAGTCGTAACCGGGACAGGGGGCTCCACGAGCAGTACTTC.